This T cell receptor (beta chain) is from a study of cytomegalovirus exposure and HLA in healthy donors. At the level of the study: Unique TCR beta sequences numbering approximately 120 million came from 150 million to 200 million T cells in an earlier analysis.

General observations from the study: In vitro experiments confirmed that a few CMV-associated chains were specific for CMV antigens.

In regard to this clone: No antigen is known for it.

PCR employed 60 Vbeta and 13 Jbeta primers. Original processing methods: Per a later analysis, the number of unique TCR beta chains was roughly 83 million, of which some 9.9 million were shared. Some clones are missing from TCRdb's copy, which holds only in-frame ones; the method was immunoSEQ multiplex PCR. Clone size and the V and J calls come from that table; the DNA yielded D and trimming. This repertoire shows tens of thousands of clones, roughly two thirds found once; its top ten account for 5.5% to 8%. With 5 bases removed from V and 2 bases from J, the gap between germline ends came to 13 bases. The CDR3 is 15 residues long. Germline V CDR1 and CDR2: MRHNA, SNTAGT.

This chain connects TRBV6-4 to TRBJ1-5; D unclear. The TCR comes from a woman between 45 and 60 years old in good health and CMV-seropositive. Sequencing was performed on PBMCs. In nucleotides, the CDR3 is TGTGCCAGCAGTTACAGTTTACCTCGCAATCAGCCCCAGCATTTT. Protein sequence: CASSYSLPRNQPQHF.